This entry lists 27 T cell receptor beta chains sequenced from one sample in a study of PD-1 blockade in classical Hodgkin lymphoma. Time point: newly diagnosed, previously untreated cHL patient sample. Using immunoSEQ multiplex PCR, the repertoire was profiled, and TCRdb retains in-frame clones only, with some absent. The data show about 17,000 clones, 90% seen once. Sequenced input: peripheral blood mononuclear cells (PBMCs). The receptors shown here come from a human donor with classical Hodgkin lymphoma.

This chain connects TRBV6-1 to TRBJ2-3; TRBD2 matches 9 bases. The CDR3 runs to 14 residues. V was clipped by 1 base and J by 7 bases; unmatched bases: 3. Germline V gene data show CDR1 as MNHNS and CDR2 as SASEGT. The CDR3 reads CASSEGGRGYTQYF. CDR3 coding DNA: TGTGCCAGCAGTGAAGGCGGGAGGGGGTATACGCAGTATTTT.

The CDR3 DNA reads as TGTGCCAGCAGCCAAGACAGGGTGGGGAATGAAAAACTGTTTTTT. This codes for CASSQDRVGNEKLFF. The rearrangement joins TRBV4-2 to TRBJ1-4; TRBD1 is a possible D gene (5 bases). Trimming took off 0 bases at V and 5 bases at J, with 10 bases between the two ends. CDR1 LGHNA and CDR2 YNFKEQ come from the germline V gene. CDR3 length: 15 residues.

The V gene is TRBV6-5, the J gene TRBJ2-6; D not certain. CDR1 MNHEY and CDR2 SVGAGI come from the germline V gene. This CDR3 spans 15 amino acids. Trimming took off 2 bases at V and 4 bases at J, with 9 bases between the two ends. CDR3 sequence (DNA): TGTGCCAGCAGTTACGGGTCAAACGGGGCCAACGTCCTGACTTTC. It yields the protein CASSYGSNGANVLTF.

This sequence joins TRBV5-6 and TRBJ2-2, with 7 positions matching TRBD2. Germline values: CDR1 SGHDT, CDR2 YYEEEE. V lost 3 bases to trimming and J lost 5 bases; unmatched junction nucleotides: 16. The CDR3 consists of 18 residues. In DNA form, the CDR3 reads TGTGCCAGCAGCTCGCTTGGGCACAGCGGGACGGCGACCGGGGAGCTGTTTTTT. Amino acids: CASSSLGHSGTATGELFF.

The rearrangement joins TRBV19 to TRBJ1-3; D possibly corresponds to TRBD1 (5 bases). The germline gives CDR1 LNHDA, CDR2 SQIVND (reference sequence). Trimming left V 8 bases short and J 4 bases short, with 15 bases between. The CDR3 spans 14 residues. Written as DNA, the CDR3 is TGTGCCAGTGACAGCCACCCTCTCGGAAACACCATATATTTT. Its translation: CASDSHPLGNTIYF. Full variable domain (remainder filled in from reference TRBV19 and TRBJ1-3): DGGITQSPKYLFRKEGQNVTLSCEQNLNHDAMYWYRQDPGQGLRLIYYSQIVNDFQKGDIAEGYSVSREKKESFPLTVTSAQKNPTAFYLCASDSHPLGNTIYFGEGSWLTVV.

The J gene is TRBJ2-7, the V gene TRBV5-1, with unresolved D. Germline assignment: CDR1 SGHRS and CDR2 YFSETQ. The CDR3 contains 14 residues. Between the trimmed V and J ends, which lost 1 base and 2 bases, there was a span of 10 bases. The CDR3 here is CASSLLEAPYEQYF. The CDR3 DNA follows: TGCGCCAGCAGCTTGCTTGAGGCCCCCTACGAGCAGTACTTC.

Details on this clone: Other DNA sequences in the same sample also yield this CDR3. The chain couples TRBV6-4 to TRBJ2-1; 7 positions agree with TRBD2. CDR1 is MRHNA and CDR2 is SNTAGT in the germline V gene. CDR3 length: 15 amino acids. Trimming at V came to 0 bases and at J to 1 base, leaving 0 bases not matched to a gene. CDR3 residues: CASSDSAGSYNEQFF. CDR3 DNA sequence: TGTGCCAGCAGTGACTCAGCGGGGTCCTACAATGAGCAGTTCTTC.

The chain combines TRBV18 with TRBJ2-3, with a weak D call TRBD2 (6 bases). This CDR3 is 16 amino acids long. Trimming took off 0 bases at V and 5 bases at J, with 15 bases between the two ends. Germline V gives CDR1 KGHSH, CDR2 LQKENI. CDR3: CASSPPIGGRRDTQYF. The CDR3 region has the DNA TGTGCCAGCTCACCACCGATTGGAGGGAGGCGAGATACGCAGTATTTT.

The V call is TRBV11-1, the J call TRBJ2-7; 10 nucleotides agree with TRBD2. Germline trimming cut 1 base from V and 2 bases from J; bases unmatched to any gene: 5. The CDR3 spans 16 residues. Germline values: CDR1 SGHAT, CDR2 FQDESV (reference sequence). The CDR3 DNA reads as TGTGCCAGCAGCTTAGAGGCTAGCGGGAGTCCCTACGAGCAGTACTTC. It translates to CASSLEASGSPYEQYF.

This rearrangement joins TRBV5-1 to TRBJ2-5; perhaps TRBD2 as D (5 bases). V lost 0 bases and J lost 1, with 7 bases in between. The CDR3 loop spans 14 amino acids. From germline, CDR1 is SGHRS and CDR2 YFSETQ. The CDR3 DNA reads TGCGCCAGCAGCTTGGGGGCGGGCCAAGAGACCCAGTACTTC. Residues: CASSLGAGQETQYF.

This chain uses TRBV7-9 with TRBJ1-4, with 9 nucleotides matching TRBD1. The trim removed 5 bases at V and 6 bases at J, leaving 7 bases unmatched. CDR3 length: 15 amino acids. CDR1 is SEHNR, CDR2 FQNEAQ, per germline (reference sequence). CDR3 amino acids: CASSTRQGGYEKLFF. The CDR3 nucleotides are TGTGCCAGCAGCACGCGACAGGGGGGGTATGAAAAACTGTTTTTT. The full variable domain, rest sourced from reference TRBV7-9 and TRBJ1-4, is DTGVSQNPRHKITKRGQNVTFRCDPISEHNRLYWYRQTLGQGPEFLTYFQNEAQLEKSRLLSDRFSAERPKGSFSTLEIQRTEQGDSAMYLCASSTRQGGYEKLFFGSGTQLSVL.

The chain is built from TRBV10-2 and TRBJ1-4; D is ambiguous. Germline V lookup: CDR1 WSHSY, CDR2 SAAADI. The CDR3 is 12 residues long. Trimming pared 7 bases from V and 3 bases from J, leaving 6 bases between. CDR3 sequence: CASTESNEKLFF. The CDR3 DNA sequence: TGCGCCAGCACAGAATCTAATGAAAAACTGTTTTTT.

The chain recombines TRBV14 with TRBJ1-1; tentatively, D is TRBD1 (5 bases). This CDR3 is 13 amino acids long. The germline V gene encodes CDR1 SGHDN and CDR2 FVKESK. V was shortened by 8 bases and J by 0 bases, with 10 bases between the two germline ends. The CDR3 sequence: CASQGTVNTEAFF. CDR3 coding DNA: TGTGCCAGCCAAGGGACCGTGAACACTGAAGCTTTCTTT.

J is TRBJ1-6 and V is TRBV18; no firm D call. The length of the CDR3 is 13 residues. Between the trimmed V and J ends, which lost 3 bases and 14 bases, there was a span of 14 bases. Germline CDR1 KGHSH, CDR2 LQKENI. The CDR3 coding sequence is TGTGCCAGCTCACCGGACCAGAGTAATTCCCTCCACTTT. This translates into CASSPDQSNSLHF.

The chain has TRBV19 and TRBJ2-4; 11 positions match TRBD2. Germline V gene data show CDR1 as LNHDA and CDR2 as SQIVND (reference sequence). Losses at the gene ends were 3 bases for V and 1 base for J; bases not matched to a gene: 14. The CDR3 extends over 20 amino acids. The CDR3 loop reads CASSIGTSGGTRSAKNIQYF. The CDR3 region has the DNA TGTGCCAGTAGTATCGGGACTAGCGGAGGCACCAGGTCGGCCAAAAACATTCAGTACTTC.

This clone has only one observation. J is TRBJ2-1 and V is TRBV11-3; D not certain. Germline V gene lookup returns CDR1 SGHNT and CDR2 YENEEA. V was cut by 2 bases and J by 4 bases, with 6 bases left in between. The CDR3 runs 13 residues. The CDR3 sequence is CASSLNGYNEQFF. DNA of the CDR3: TGTGCCAGCAGCTTAAACGGTTACAATGAGCAGTTCTTC.

This clone was recorded only once. This chain joins TRBV25-1 and TRBJ2-1; TRBD2 aligns across 8 bases. With V trimmed by 3 bases and J by 3 bases, 4 bases remained unmatched. The CDR3 sequence is 15 residues long. Germline lookup yields CDR1 MGHDK and CDR2 SYGVNS. The CDR3 reads CASSDPAGVYNEQFF. In DNA, the CDR3 is TGTGCCAGCAGTGATCCAGCGGGAGTCTACAATGAGCAGTTCTTC. The whole variable domain, remainder taken from reference TRBV25-1 and TRBJ2-1, is EADIYQTPRYLVIGTGKKITLECSQTMGHDKMYWYQQDPGMELHLIHYSYGVNSTEKGDLSSESTVSRIRTEHFPLTLESARPSHTSQYLCASSDPAGVYNEQFFGPGTRLTVL.

This chain joins TRBV5-1 and TRBJ1-3, with TRBD1 matching 7 bases. CDR1 SGHRS and CDR2 YFSETQ come from the germline V gene. After removal of 4 bases from V and 2 bases from J, the junction contained 6 bases not matched to a gene. The CDR3 length is 15 residues. CDR3 residues: CASSIQTGTGNTIYF. Written as DNA, the CDR3 is TGCGCCAGCAGCATTCAGACAGGGACTGGAAACACCATATATTTT.

The V gene is TRBV25-1, the J gene TRBJ2-5, with D hard to call. CDR1 is MGHDK and CDR2 is SYGVNS in the germline V gene. The CDR3 has 13 residues. V lost 3 bases, J lost 0 bases, and 5 bases lay in between. The CDR3 nucleotides read TGTGCCAGCAGTGATACGTACCAAGAGACCCAGTACTTC. Its translation is CASSDTYQETQYF.

This chain joins TRBV7-9 and TRBJ1-1; D is unclear. The CDR3 length is 12 residues. V lost 5 bases and J lost 0, with 4 bases in between. Germline V CDR1 and CDR2: SEHNR, FQNEAQ (reference sequence). Here the CDR3 DNA reads TGTGCCAGCAGCCGACTGAACACTGAAGCTTTCTTT. It is translated as CASSRLNTEAFF.

This rearrangement joins TRBV2 to TRBJ2-3, with D perhaps TRBD2 (5 bases). In germline, CDR1 is SNHLY, CDR2 FYNNEI. V lost 7 bases and J lost 2, with 13 bases in between. The CDR3 is 14 residues long. The DNA of the CDR3 is TGTGCCAGCAAGGAGCGGATCCTCACAGATACGCAGTATTTT. Amino acids: CASKERILTDTQYF. The full variable domain, rest sourced from reference TRBV2 and TRBJ2-3, is EPEVTQTPSHQVTQMGQEVILRCVPISNHLYFYWYRQILGQKVEFLVSFYNNEISEKSEIFDDQFSVERPDGSNFTLKIRSTKLEDSAMYFCASKERILTDTQYFGPGTRLTVL.

CDR3: CAWSLGLAAPYEQYF. CDR3 nucleotides: TGTGCCTGGAGCTTGGGACTAGCGGCCCCCTACGAGCAGTACTTC. The chain uses TRBV30 and TRBJ2-7, with 11 bases that match TRBD2. The CDR3 sequence is 15 residues long. Trimming took 3 bases from V and 2 from J; bases not matched to a gene: 6. Per germline, CDR1 GTSNPN and CDR2 SVGIG (reference sequence).

This chain links TRBV7-9 with TRBJ2-7; possibly TRBD1 for D (5 bases). The CDR3 has 15 amino acids. The V gene's germline CDR1 is SEHNR and CDR2 FQNEAQ (reference sequence). V lost 1 base and J 5 bases, leaving 15 bases between the germline ends. The CDR3 region is CASSLGTYAPDEQYF. The CDR3 DNA reads TGTGCCAGCAGCTTAGGGACATACGCACCCGACGAGCAGTACTTC. The complete variable domain, with remaining parts taken from reference TRBV7-9 and TRBJ2-7, reads DTGVSQNPRHKITKRGQNVTFRCDPISEHNRLYWYRQTLGQGPEFLTYFQNEAQLEKSRLLSDRFSAERPKGSFSTLEIQRTEQGDSAMYLCASSLGTYAPDEQYFGPGTRLTVT.

The V and J genes are TRBV27 and TRBJ1-5; a possible D gene is TRBD1 (5 bases). The CDR3 loop spans 17 amino acids. V shed 3 bases and J shed 0 bases, with 15 bases lying between them. Germline CDR1 and CDR2: MNHEY and SMNVEV (reference sequence). The CDR3 nucleotides are TGTGCCAGCAGTTTGTATCTAGACAGAGATAGCAATCAGCCCCAGCATTTT. Translating gives CASSLYLDRDSNQPQHF.

The chain uses TRBV5-5 and TRBJ1-3; D is ambiguous. CDR3 length: 13 residues. From germline, CDR1 is SGHKS and CDR2 YYEKEE (reference sequence). V was clipped by 2 bases and J by 2 bases, with 5 bases between them. The DNA for the CDR3 is TGTGCCAGCAGCTTACCCACTGGAAACACCATATATTTT. Protein sequence: CASSLPTGNTIYF.

The gene calls are TRBV5-1 and TRBJ2-7, with D uncertain. Germline V gene data show CDR1 as SGHRS and CDR2 as YFSETQ. Between the trimmed V and J ends, which lost 2 bases and 6 bases, there was a span of 12 bases. The CDR3 has 13 amino acids. The CDR3 sequence: CASSLPPLPEQYF. CDR3 DNA: TGCGCCAGCAGCTTACCCCCTTTGCCCGAGCAGTACTTC.

The CDR3 here is CASSLRDTPYIEKYF. The CDR3 nucleotides read TGTGCCAGCAGTTTAAGGGACACCCCGTATATTGAAAAGTACTTC. J is TRBJ2-7 and V is TRBV28; D may be TRBD1 (6 bases). The CDR3 loop spans 15 amino acids. The ends were cut back, 2 bases at V and 11 bases at J, with 22 bases in the middle. CDR1 MDHEN and CDR2 SYDVKM come from the germline V gene.